One and the same sample provided the 7 T cell receptor beta chains below, sequenced in a study of shared T cell receptors in the human thymus. This table comes from immunoSEQ multiplex PCR, and its TCRdb copy is limited to in-frame clones, with some not included. The sample holds hundreds of thousands of clones; over 75% are singletons and the top ten take roughly 0.0087%. The data were also submitted as part of a second study, on human thymus T cells.

Input material: thymocytes. These TCRs come from a boy under two years old with a congenital heart defect.

The rearrangement joins TRBV2 to TRBJ2-5, with TRBD2 matching over 8 bases. The germline V gene has CDR1 SNHLY and CDR2 FYNNEI. V trimming: 6 bases; J trimming: 4 bases; junction bases outside the gene matches: 7. This CDR3 has 14 amino acids. The CDR3: CASSVTSGGETQYF. CDR3 DNA sequence: TGTGCCAGCAGCGTCACTAGCGGAGGAGAGACCCAGTACTTC.

The chain couples TRBV5-6 to TRBJ2-7; 7 bases fit TRBD1. The CDR3 sequence is 17 residues long. V was pared by 1 base and J by 7 bases, with 17 bases of the junction left unmatched. Per the germline V gene, CDR1 is SGHDT and CDR2 is YYEEEE. CDR3 DNA sequence: TGTGCCAGCAGCTTGTTAGAGGTCCGGACAGGCGTGGGTGAGCAGTACTTC. Its protein is CASSLLEVRTGVGEQYF.

This clone was found once. The V call is TRBV7-9, the J call TRBJ2-7; 9 bases match TRBD2. Germline CDR1 SEHNR, CDR2 FQNEAQ (reference sequence). This CDR3 comprises 15 residues. J was trimmed by 3 bases and V by 1 base; bases with no gene match: 4. Here the CDR3 reads CASSLVRGGVYEQYF. CDR3 DNA sequence: TGTGCCAGCAGCTTAGTGCGGGGGGGCGTCTACGAGCAGTACTTC.

A single count supports this clone. The chain joins TRBV18 to TRBJ2-5, with TRBD2 identical over 14 bases. This CDR3 spans 15 amino acids. The germline V gene has CDR1 KGHSH and CDR2 LQKENI. V trimming: 4 bases; J trimming: 4 bases; junction bases outside the gene matches: 2. The CDR3 here is CASSLGLAGAETQYF. The CDR3 DNA follows: TGTGCCAGCTCACTGGGACTAGCGGGAGCAGAGACCCAGTACTTC.

The rearrangement uses TRBV10-3 and TRBJ1-2, with 8 bases identical to TRBD1. CDR1 and CDR2 from the germline V gene are ENHRY and SYGVKD. The CDR3 loop spans 13 amino acids. V gave up 7 bases and J gave up 6 bases; unmatched junction bases: 7. CDR3 sequence: CAITLRTGHGYTF. CDR3 coding DNA: TGTGCCATCACCCTCCGGACAGGGCATGGCTACACCTTC.

The chain is built from TRBV5-1 and TRBJ1-1; TRBD1 matches 7 bases. The CDR3 extends over 15 amino acids. V dropped 3 bases and J dropped 0; count of bases not matched to a gene: 5. Germline-derived CDR1 and CDR2 are SGHRS and YFSETQ. CDR3 protein: CASSSGQLMNTEAFF. The DNA for the CDR3 is TGCGCCAGCAGCTCGGGACAGCTGATGAACACTGAAGCTTTCTTT.

This clone was counted a single time. This chain links TRBV2 with TRBJ2-3; a weak D match, TRBD2 (5 bases). The germline V gene has CDR1 SNHLY and CDR2 FYNNEI. This CDR3 contains 12 residues. V gave up 7 bases and J gave up 4 bases, with 9 bases separating them. In DNA, the CDR3 is TGTGCCAGCATCTGGAGGTCAGATACGCAGTATTTT. Protein sequence: CASIWRSDTQYF.